The 18 T cell receptor beta chains below come from one sample, sequenced in a study of T cell responses to AZD1222 COVID-19 vaccine. Profiled with immunoSEQ multiplex PCR; TCRdb holds only in-frame clones, not every one. This table holds 90,000 to 100,000 clones, about four fifths found once. The sample in question was peripheral blood, obtained 28 days after the second AZD1222 dose. The receptors derive from an adult who received the AZD1222 COVID-19 vaccine.

The V and J genes are TRBV3-1 (or the pseudogene TRBV3-2) and TRBJ1-4; no clear D. V dropped 2 bases and J dropped 0 bases, with 10 bases sitting between them. From germline, CDR1 is LGHDT and CDR2 YNNKEL (reference sequence). CDR3 length equals 16 residues. CDR3 nucleotides: TGTGCCAGCAGCCAAAATTTAGGGACAACTAATGAAAAACTGTTTTTT. This sequence encodes CASSQNLGTTNEKLFF.

This sequence joins TRBV29-1 and TRBJ1-2; unclear D gene. This CDR3 region has 12 residues. Germline CDR1 SQVTM, CDR2 ANQGSEA. Deletions cut 4 bases from V and 8 bases from J, with 14 bases between. Here the CDR3 DNA reads TGCAGCGTTGGACCCATCCACGAAGGCTACACCTTC. It yields the protein CSVGPIHEGYTF.

The chain couples TRBV28 to TRBJ1-3; D remains ambiguous. The CDR3 runs 14 residues. Between the trimmed V and J ends, which lost 2 bases and 0 bases, there was a span of 5 bases. From germline, CDR1 is MDHEN and CDR2 SYDVKM. The DNA of the CDR3 is TGTGCCAGCAGTTTACTGGCCTCTGGAAACACCATATATTTT. It codes for CASSLLASGNTIYF.

This rearrangement joins TRBV19 to TRBJ1-5, with unresolved D. The V end was cut by 1 base, the J end by 7 bases, with 8 bases between. CDR1 LNHDA and CDR2 SQIVND come from the germline V gene (reference sequence). The CDR3 runs to 13 residues. For the CDR3, the DNA is TGTGCCAGTAGTATAGGAGCAGGCCAGCCCCAGCATTTT. This codes for CASSIGAGQPQHF.

About this clone itself: The junction departs from germline at one end; a sequencing error may be responsible. The genes are TRBV5-1 and TRBJ2-4; TRBD1 matches at 10 bases. The CDR3 covers 12 residues. Germline V gives CDR1 SGHRS, CDR2 YFSETQ. CDR3: CASSWDRGYWDF. In DNA, the CDR3 is TGCGCCAGCAGTTGGGACAGGGGTTATTGGGACTTC.

The V gene is TRBV3-1 (or the pseudogene TRBV3-2), the J gene TRBJ2-7; 9 positions match TRBD1. Per germline, CDR1 LGHDT and CDR2 YNNKEL (reference sequence). The CDR3 is made up of 14 amino acids. Trimming took 2 bases from V and 5 from J; bases not matched to a gene: 4. The chain's CDR3 is CASSQTGGFDEQYF. CDR3 DNA sequence: TGTGCCAGCAGCCAAACAGGGGGCTTCGACGAGCAGTACTTC.

The CDR3 nucleotides are TGTGCCAGCAGCCTCCGTGCGCGGGGGGGCACCGGGGAGCTGTTTTTT. Translation: CASSLRARGGTGELFF. The chain carries TRBV11-3 and TRBJ2-2, with 9 bases lining up with TRBD2. Trimming took 5 bases from V and 4 from J; bases not matched to a gene: 8. This CDR3 has 16 amino acids. Germline values: CDR1 SGHNT, CDR2 YENEEA. Full variable domain (rest looked up from reference TRBV11-3 and TRBJ2-2): EAGVVQSPRYKIIEKKQPVAFWCNPISGHNTLYWYLQNLGQGPELLIRYENEEAVDDSQLPKDRFSAERLKGVDSTLKIQPAELGDSAVYLCASSLRARGGTGELFFGEGSRLTVL.

This chain uses TRBV12-3 or TRBV12-4 with TRBJ2-7, with D perhaps matching TRBD1 (5 bases). The CDR3 is 13 residues long. Trimming took 1 base from V and 2 from J, leaving 6 bases between them. The CDR3 region is CASSLDRTYEQYF. Here the CDR3 DNA reads TGTGCCAGCAGTTTAGACAGGACCTACGAGCAGTACTTC.

V and J are TRBV6-1 and TRBJ2-7; TRBD2 matches at 9 bases. The CDR3 has 15 residues. The junction had 5 bases not matched to a gene; V was cut back by 1 base and J by 4 bases. Looked up from germline, CDR1 is MNHNS and CDR2 is SASEGT. The CDR3 DNA sequence: TGTGCCAGCAGTGAAGAAGCGGGGGGCCCTTACGAGCAGTACTTC. Its protein product is CASSEEAGGPYEQYF.

The rearrangement joins TRBV5-4 to TRBJ2-7, with 7 bases fitting TRBD1. CDR1 is SGHNT, CDR2 YYREEE, per germline (reference sequence). Trimming took 0 bases from V and 2 from J; bases not matched to a gene: 2. The CDR3 is 14 amino acids. CDR3 DNA sequence: TGTGCCAGCAGCTTGGGGACAGGCCCCTACGAGCAGTACTTC. Protein sequence: CASSLGTGPYEQYF.

The gene calls are TRBV6-5 and TRBJ2-2; TRBD1 might be the D (5 bases). CDR1 MNHEY and CDR2 SVGAGI come from the germline V gene. This CDR3 has 14 residues. The germline V and J ends were trimmed by 4 bases and 4 bases, with 10 bases remaining between them. In DNA form, the CDR3 reads TGTGCCAGCAGTTTCACCAGGGCCACCGGGGAGCTGTTTTTT. Its translation: CASSFTRATGELFF.

This CDR3 is CASSQAGQGNYGYTF. In DNA, the CDR3 is TGCGCCAGCAGCCAAGCAGGACAGGGCAACTATGGCTACACCTTC. The rearrangement joins TRBV4-1 to TRBJ1-2; 8 bases line up with TRBD1. The germline V gene has CDR1 MGHRA and CDR2 YSYEKL. The CDR3 spans 15 residues. J was trimmed by 2 bases and V by 1 base; bases with no gene match: 3.

This CDR3 is CASSLRAGDNTGELFF. The CDR3, as DNA: TGTGCCAGCAGCTTGAGAGCGGGGGATAACACCGGGGAGCTGTTTTTT. This chain connects TRBV5-4 to TRBJ2-2; TRBD2 matches 8 bases. The V segment lost 1 base and the J segment 2 bases; nucleotides outside the gene matches: 4. The CDR3 has 16 residues. The germline V gene has CDR1 SGHNT and CDR2 YYREEE (reference sequence).

The chain links TRBV5-6 to TRBJ1-5, with a tentative D call TRBD1 (5 bases). The CDR3 runs 14 residues. Germline lookup yields CDR1 SGHDT and CDR2 YYEEEE. V was pared by 0 bases and J by 7 bases, with 11 bases between. The CDR3 DNA sequence: TGTGCCAGCAGCTTGGAAGGGGTACGCCAGCCCCAGCATTTT. Translation: CASSLEGVRQPQHF.

The chain couples TRBV12-5 to TRBJ1-5; a weak D match, TRBD1 (6 bases). The CDR3 totals 15 residues. Per germline, CDR1 LGHNT and CDR2 FRNRAP. With 3 bases removed from V and 0 bases from J, the gap between germline ends came to 9 bases. CDR3 region: CASGLGQNSNQPQHF. The CDR3 DNA follows: TGTGCTAGTGGTTTAGGACAGAATAGCAATCAGCCCCAGCATTTT.

This chain connects TRBV18 to TRBJ1-3; D is unresolved. CDR3 size: 15 residues. CDR1 KGHSH and CDR2 LQKENI come from the germline V gene. Trimming took 0 bases from V and 9 from J, leaving 15 bases between them. The CDR3 DNA sequence: TGTGCCAGCTCACCACCGGCACAACTGGGAGTCACCATATATTTT. This translates into CASSPPAQLGVTIYF.

This clone was observed a handful of times. The J gene is TRBJ2-5, the V gene TRBV19, with TRBD2 identical over 14 bases. Germline V gene data show CDR1 as LNHDA and CDR2 as SQIVND (reference sequence). The CDR3 is 15 amino acids. V shed 8 bases, J shed 4 bases, and the junction held 6 bases outside the gene matches. CDR3 amino acids: CASRRGLAGGETQYF. The CDR3 DNA reads as TGTGCCAGTCGACGAGGACTAGCGGGAGGAGAGACCCAGTACTTC.

V and J are TRBV12-3 or TRBV12-4 and TRBJ1-1; D is undetermined. The ends were cut back, 3 bases at V and 0 bases at J, with 5 bases in the middle. The length of the CDR3 is 13 residues. DNA for the CDR3: TGTGCCAGCAGTTTCGTTATGAACACTGAAGCTTTCTTT. Translation: CASSFVMNTEAFF.